This is a list of T cell receptor beta chains from one sample in a study of OX40 agonist ivuxolimab in advanced cancers. The table came from immunoSEQ multiplex PCR; TCRdb's copy has only in-frame clones and leaves some out. The table shows about 32,000 clones, with around 90% occurring only once. The sequencing used CD4+ or CD8+ T cells sorted from blood, collected in a trial of the OX40 agonist ivuxolimab. The receptors originated from an adult with an advanced solid tumor such as melanoma, head and neck, liver or kidney cancer. Both conserved end residues are part of each CDR3. The D gene is left open where the match is weak. Rows give clone size only sometimes, using once, few, many, or a class for an expanded clone.

j_call clone_size v_call d_call cdr3_nt cdr3_aa
TRBJ2-7 . TRBV5-4 TRBD1 TGTGCCAGCAGTGCAGGGGGCCCCTACGAGCAGTACTTC CASSAGGPYEQYF
TRBJ2-7 once TRBV30 . TGTGCCTGGAGTCAACCTCGGACACCCTCTCCCCACGAGCAGTACTTC CAWSQPRTPSPHEQYF
TRBJ2-7 . TRBV29-1 . TGCAGCGTTGCCGCCGTAGGGTACGAGCAGTACTTC CSVAAVGYEQYF
TRBJ2-3 . TRBV25-1 . TGTGCCAGCAGTGAATATTCCGCCGGGACTGTCACAGATACGCAGTATTTT CASSEYSAGTVTDTQYF
TRBJ2-7 . TRBV13 . TGTGCCAGCAGCCCGGGACCGACTGCCTACGAGCAGTACTTC CASSPGPTAYEQYF
TRBJ2-5 once TRBV25-1 . TGTGCCAGCAGTGGTACAGACAGGAGCCTCACGGAGACCCAGTACTTC CASSGTDRSLTETQYF
TRBJ2-3 . TRBV15 . TGTGCCACCAGCAGAGGTCTAGGGGGTCCAGATACGCAGTATTTT CATSRGLGGPDTQYF
TRBJ2-5 . TRBV5-6 TRBD2 TGTGCCAGCAGCTTGGGACTAGCGGGGCGGGAGACCCAGTACTTC CASSLGLAGRETQYF
TRBJ2-7 large TRBV6-5 . TGTGCCAGCAGTTACGGGGCATACTCCTACGAGCAGTACTTC CASSYGAYSYEQYF
TRBJ2-7 . TRBV7-8 . TGTGCCAGCAGCCCGGGGGGCTACTCGCAACGAGGCGAGCAGTACTTC CASSPGGYSQRGEQYF
TRBJ2-7 . TRBV6-5 . TGTGCCAGCATGGCCATCGGGCCGTCCTACGAGCAGTACTTC CASMAIGPSYEQYF
TRBJ2-7 . TRBV13 . TGTGCCAGCAGCTTAGAGGCCCGCTACGAGCAGTACTTC CASSLEARYEQYF
TRBJ2-2 . TRBV2 . TGTGCCAGCAGTGAACGAGGGGGGTCAAACACCGGGGAGCTGTTTTTT CASSERGGSNTGELFF
TRBJ2-3 . TRBV4-1 . TGCGCCAGCAGACAGACAGGAATCACAGATACGCAGTATTTT CASRQTGITDTQYF
TRBJ1-1 . TRBV7-9 . TGTGCCAGCAGTAACCCAATGAACACTGAAGCTTTCTTT CASSNPMNTEAFF
TRBJ2-1 . TRBV28 TRBD1 TGTGCCAGCAGTCCTGGACAGGGACGGAATGAGCAGTTCTTC CASSPGQGRNEQFF
TRBJ1-5 . TRBV19 . TGTGCCAGTAGTATCGGGCCTGGGGCTGTCGCCCAGCATTTT CASSIGPGAVAQHF